What follows are 13 T cell receptor beta chains derived from one specimen sequenced in a study of beta chain features in type 1 diabetes. cDNA synthesis used the whole RNA isolate, giving expressed TCRB sequences. Sequencing used immunoSEQ multiplex PCR; TCRdb keeps in-frame clones, though not all of them. The repertoire has 240,000 or so clones, about 71% of them found once; the top ten carry 0.053%. Sequenced input: naive CD4+ T cells from blood. These receptor sequences come from a man aged 30 to 45 in good health.

This clone came up a few times. The V and J genes are TRBV5-6 and TRBJ2-5; no clear D. Trimming left V 1 base short and J 3 bases short, with 7 bases between. CDR3 size: 13 residues. The germline V gene has CDR1 SGHDT and CDR2 YYEEEE. CDR3 DNA: TGTGCCAGCAGCTTGTTAAGGGAAGAGACCCAGTACTTC. Translated, it gives CASSLLREETQYF.

The chain has TRBV29-1 and TRBJ2-1, with TRBD1 matching 7 bases. This CDR3 is built from 17 residues. Germline V gives CDR1 SQVTM, CDR2 ANQGSEA. Unmatched junction bases numbered 16, after V lost 8 bases and J lost 0 bases. CDR3 sequence reads: CSIRKPMGQSSYNEQFF. CDR3 sequence (DNA): TGCAGCATCCGGAAGCCCATGGGACAGAGCTCCTACAATGAGCAGTTCTTC.

Remarks on this clone: Other DNA sequences within the sample encode an identical CDR3. The chain links TRBV30 to TRBJ2-3, with D uncertain. This CDR3 has 13 amino acids. In germline, CDR1 is GTSNPN, CDR2 SVGIG (reference sequence). Trimming shortened V by 2 bases and J by 2 bases, and 8 bases separated the two germline ends. The CDR3: CAWSSGVTDTQYF. The DNA of the CDR3 is TGTGCCTGGAGTAGTGGGGTCACAGATACGCAGTATTTT.

This clone was counted once. This chain links TRBV7-9 with TRBJ2-3; 8 bases align to TRBD2. This CDR3 spans 19 amino acids. Germline CDR1 is SEHNR and CDR2 is FQNEAQ (reference sequence). V lost 5 bases and J lost 5; bases outside the gene matches: 21. CDR3 sequence (DNA): TGTGCCAGCAGCGGAGGGAGGAGGAGCGGGGGCAGGAGGATAGATACGCAGTATTTT. It specifies CASSGGRRSGGRRIDTQYF.

V and J are TRBV27 and TRBJ2-7, with 9 bases lining up with TRBD1. CDR1 and CDR2 from the germline V gene are MNHEY and SMNVEV (reference sequence). V lost 5 bases, J lost 3 bases, and 11 bases stayed unmatched. This CDR3 is built from 16 residues. CDR3 residues: CASSGDRVWGYYEQYF. The CDR3 DNA sequence: TGTGCCAGCAGTGGGGACAGGGTTTGGGGATACTACGAGCAGTACTTC.

This clone was observed a single time. The chain couples TRBV19 to TRBJ1-3; D call uncertain. Trimming took 6 bases from V and 3 from J, leaving 12 bases between them. The germline V gene has CDR1 LNHDA and CDR2 SQIVND (reference sequence). The CDR3 covers 14 residues. The CDR3 loop is CASSLGRNGNTIYF. The CDR3 coding sequence is TGTGCCAGTAGCCTCGGACGGAATGGAAACACCATATATTTT.

The chain has TRBV7-8 and TRBJ1-2; D is unresolved. CDR3 length: 12 residues. Trimming left V 5 bases short and J 7 bases short, with 11 bases between. In germline, CDR1 is SGHVS, CDR2 FQNEAQ. The CDR3 DNA is TGTGCCAGCAGCCCGGACCGGGGTGGCTACACCTTC. This codes for CASSPDRGGYTF.

The rearrangement uses TRBV14 and TRBJ2-1, with D unclear. Germline CDR1 is SGHDN and CDR2 is FVKESK. The CDR3 spans 16 residues. V gave up 0 bases and J gave up 7 bases, with 16 bases separating them. The CDR3 protein is CASSQDWLVSANEQFF. CDR3 nucleotide sequence: TGTGCCAGCAGCCAAGATTGGTTGGTCTCAGCGAATGAGCAGTTCTTC.

The gene calls are TRBV15 and TRBJ1-1, with D uncertain. Trimming cost V 3 bases and J 3 bases, with 8 bases left between them. The germline V gene has CDR1 LNHNV and CDR2 YYDKDF (reference sequence). This CDR3 region has 13 residues. The CDR3 reads CATSSGPHTEAFF. The DNA for the CDR3 is TGTGCCACCAGCAGTGGTCCGCACACTGAAGCTTTCTTT.

The V call is TRBV11-2, the J call TRBJ2-1, with D possibly TRBD2 on 6 matching bases. The CDR3 is 14 residues long. The V gene lost 7 bases and the J gene lost 4 bases, with 14 bases spanning the gap. The germline CDR1 and CDR2 sequences are SGHAT and FQNNGV. CDR3 sequence (DNA): TGTGCCAGCACCACCCTTGCGGGGTACAATGAGCAGTTCTTC. Translated: CASTTLAGYNEQFF.

The rearrangement links TRBV19 to TRBJ1-5; D not resolved. The CDR3 is made up of 14 amino acids. The V gene's germline CDR1 is LNHDA and CDR2 SQIVND (reference sequence). V lost 2 bases, J lost 2 bases, and 7 bases lay in between. Here the CDR3 reads CASSISGGNQPQHF. Here the CDR3 DNA reads TGTGCCAGTAGTATATCCGGGGGCAATCAGCCCCAGCATTTT.

V gene TRBV5-1 combines with J gene TRBJ2-3, with 11 bases aligning to TRBD2. V lost 3 bases, J lost 5 bases, and 2 bases stayed unmatched. Germline lookup yields CDR1 SGHRS and CDR2 YFSETQ. The CDR3 totals 14 residues. CDR3 nucleotide sequence: TGCGCCAGCAGCTCTAGCGGGGGGCTAGATACGCAGTATTTT. Amino acids: CASSSSGGLDTQYF.

This clone showed up just a few times. V and J are TRBV20-1 and TRBJ2-7; D uncertain. CDR3 length equals 11 residues. CDR1 is DFQATT, CDR2 SNEGSKA, per germline (reference sequence). V was trimmed by 3 bases and J by 4 bases, leaving 7 bases between them. The DNA of the CDR3 is TGCAGTGCTAGCCTCATATACGAGCAGTACTTC. Amino acid sequence: CSASLIYEQYF.